The present entry profiles one T cell receptor beta chain with its context. Its antigen is undetermined. A 5'RACE template-switching step, the method used to make TCR cDNA, added a universal primer site and UMIs. A single record per CDR3 protein comes from TCRdb applying MiXCR to the 5' RACE reads. The table shows more than 300,000 distinct CDR3 sequences, with about 10% occurring only once. The CDR3 is made up of 14 amino acids. Germline CDR1 MNHEY, CDR2 SMNVEV (reference sequence). J gave up 5 bases and V 6 bases, and 8 bases lay outside the gene matches. These data originate in a study of T cells after yellow fever vaccination. Overall study: Those fractions that held only low numbers of cells were prepared using the SMART-Seq v4 Ultra Low Input RNA kit.

Overall study findings and caveats: The booster response re-showed most primary clones: approximately 95% CD4, over 80% CD8. Weaker, the secondary response had a peak occurring faster, on day 5 versus 15.

This receptor was identified in a man between 18 and 35 years old who received the YFV17D yellow fever vaccine. Sequenced here: CD4+ T cells sorted from PBMCs, sampled 45 days after the yellow fever booster vaccination. V usage is TRBV27 and J usage is TRBJ2-5; 8 bases agree with TRBD2. The CDR3 spells CASRTSGKTETQYF. The DNA for the CDR3 is TGTGCCAGCAGAACTAGCGGAAAAACGGAGACCCAGTACTTC.